Presented here are 29 T cell receptor beta chains from one specimen sequenced in a study of T-cell memory formation after mild COVID-19 (dated by TCRdb to the early 2020s). Libraries were prepared through 5' RACE. Sequenced using an Illumina NovaSeq 6000. TCRdb reanalyzed the raw reads on its own, using fastp at Q25 for trimming and MiXCR for clone calling, and kept in-frame beta chains. Records with the same CDR3 protein are collapsed into one entry carrying the most frequent genes and DNA. For this sample there are 360,000 or so distinct CDR3 sequences; 25% to 30% appear just once. The ten largest clones represent less than 15% of the sample. The sample comprised PBMCs or a T cell subset sorted from them (not recorded which). The receptors here all came from an adult woman who had mild COVID-19 (a few samples of this study predate the infection). The sample titles of this study are shuffled in the database, so cell type and time point are left out; the donor was told from shared clones.

This clonotype was picked up a small number of times. CDR3 sequence: CASSLDPSYNEQFF. The CDR3 DNA reads TGTGCCAGCAGTCTAGACCCCTCCTACAATGAGCAGTTCTTC. The V call is TRBV12-3 or TRBV12-4, the J call TRBJ2-1; D is unresolved. The germline V and J ends were trimmed by 5 bases and 0 bases, with 8 bases remaining between them. There are 14 residues in the CDR3.

This clonotype has a count of ten or more. V is TRBV12-3 or TRBV12-4 and J is TRBJ2-7; D is perhaps TRBD1 (6 bases). The V end lost 6 bases, the J end lost 5 bases, and 11 bases lay between the germline ends. This CDR3 is 12 amino acids long. The CDR3, as DNA: TGTGCCAGCAGCCTACAGGGAAACGAGCAGTACTTC. The encoded protein is CASSLQGNEQYF.

This clonotype was observed a handful of times. The V and J genes are TRBV7-2 and TRBJ2-3, with D hard to call. V shed 6 bases and J shed 6 bases, with 7 bases lying between them. CDR3 length: 11 residues. Germline CDR1 reads SGHTA; CDR2 reads FQGNSA. The CDR3 loop reads CASRGADTQYF. CDR3 DNA sequence: TGTGCCAGCAGAGGAGCCGATACGCAGTATTTT.

V gene TRBV20-1 combines with J gene TRBJ2-5; 7 bases are a match to TRBD1. The CDR3 loop spans 13 amino acids. Germline lookup yields CDR1 DFQATT and CDR2 SNEGSKA (reference sequence). V lost 4 bases to trimming and J lost 2 bases; unmatched junction nucleotides: 4. CDR3 bases: TGCAGTGCTACGGGACAGCTACAAGAGACCCAGTACTTC. Translation gives CSATGQLQETQYF.

The chain combines TRBV11-1 with TRBJ2-4, with no clear D. Trimming stripped 5 bases from V and 3 bases from J, with 11 bases between. CDR1 SGHAT and CDR2 FQDESV come from the germline V gene (reference sequence). This CDR3 is 14 amino acids long. The CDR3 DNA reads TGTGCCAGCAGCCCCTGGACGGGCAAAAACATTCAGTACTTC. Protein product: CASSPWTGKNIQYF.

In this sample, this clonotype turned up a few times. The rearrangement joins TRBV20-1 to TRBJ1-2, with 7 nucleotides matching TRBD1. Germline V gene data show CDR1 as DFQATT and CDR2 as SNEGSKA (reference sequence). Germline trimming cut 3 bases from V and 7 bases from J; bases unmatched to any gene: 11. This CDR3 is 14 amino acids long. The CDR3 DNA sequence: TGCAGTGCTAGGGGACAGACATCCCCGGGTGGCTACACCTTC. Amino acid sequence: CSARGQTSPGGYTF.

This clonotype came up a few times. This chain connects TRBV5-1 to TRBJ2-7, with D possibly matching TRBD2 (6 bases). The CDR3 loop spans 15 amino acids. V lost 1 base and J 0 bases, leaving 11 bases between the germline ends. From germline, CDR1 is SGHRS and CDR2 YFSETQ. The CDR3 coding sequence is TGCGCCAGCAGCTTGCCACGGGAGAACTCCTACGAGCAGTACTTC. This encodes CASSLPRENSYEQYF.

The chain carries TRBV7-6 and TRBJ2-2; 8 nucleotides agree with TRBD2. Looked up from germline, CDR1 is SGHVS and CDR2 is FNYEAQ. CDR3 length equals 15 residues. The V and J ends lost 5 bases and 4 bases, in that order; junction bases with no gene match: 6. The CDR3 spells CASSPYGGATGELFF. The CDR3, as DNA: TGTGCCAGCAGCCCCTACGGGGGGGCCACCGGGGAGCTGTTTTTT.

The chain uses TRBV4-3 and TRBJ2-1; 9 nucleotides agree with TRBD2. CDR1 and CDR2 (germline): LGHNA, YSLEER. CDR3 size: 15 residues. V lost 3 bases, J lost 4 bases, and 4 bases stayed unmatched. CDR3 nucleotides: TGCGCCAGCAGCCATATGCTAGCGGGGTACAATGAGCAGTTCTTC. Protein: CASSHMLAGYNEQFF.

The chain has TRBV2 and TRBJ2-3, with D hard to call. The CDR3 consists of 13 residues. Germline V gene lookup returns CDR1 SNHLY and CDR2 FYNNEI. V lost 7 bases, J lost 6 bases, and 14 bases lay in between. The CDR3 protein is CASNPLSRDTQYF. CDR3 sequence (DNA): TGTGCCAGCAATCCCTTAAGTAGGGATACGCAGTATTTT.

This clonotype was recorded a few times. This chain joins TRBV20-1 and TRBJ1-1; D perhaps matches TRBD1 (5 bases). The CDR3 totals 16 residues. Trimming took 2 bases from V and 1 from J, leaving 17 bases between them. Germline loops: CDR1 DFQATT, CDR2 SNEGSKA (reference sequence). The CDR3: CSARTFGGTKNTEAFF. CDR3 bases: TGCAGTGCTAGAACGTTCGGCGGGACCAAGAACACTGAAGCTTTCTTT.

The genes are TRBV29-1 and TRBJ2-7; 7 bases agree with TRBD1. V lost 8 bases and J lost 3; bases outside the gene matches: 13. The germline V gene encodes CDR1 SQVTM and CDR2 ANQGSEA. The CDR3 contains 14 residues. As DNA, the CDR3 is TGCAGCTTTAAACCGGGACAGAGATTCTACGAGCAGTACTTC. Amino acids: CSFKPGQRFYEQYF.

The table lists this clonotype with many counts. The CDR3 reads CSVAQSHHQETQYF. CDR3 nucleotides: TGCAGCGTTGCCCAATCACATCACCAAGAGACCCAGTACTTC. The chain joins TRBV29-1 to TRBJ2-5; no definite D call. V was clipped by 4 bases and J by 0 bases, with 12 bases between them. This CDR3 has 14 residues. Germline values: CDR1 SQVTM, CDR2 ANQGSEA.

This clonotype has a handful of counts. At one end the junction does not follow the germline gene, possibly because of a read error. The chain uses TRBV7-7 and TRBJ2-2; no clear D gene. Per germline, CDR1 SSHAT and CDR2 FNYEAQ (reference sequence). The CDR3 is 18 residues long. CDR3 sequence (DNA): TGTGCTAGCAGCTTAGAGTTTGGAGACGCCACCAACACCGGGGAGCTGTTTTTT. Amino acids: CASSLEFGDATNTGELFF.

The DNA of the CDR3 is TGTGCCAGCAGCCCCTATGGGGGGCAACACGAGCAGTACTTC. Its translation is CASSPYGGQHEQYF. The genes are TRBV9 and TRBJ2-7; the D call may be TRBD1 or TRBD2 (6 bases each). There are 14 residues in the CDR3. In germline, CDR1 is SGDLS, CDR2 YYNGEE. With 4 bases removed from V and 5 bases from J, the gap between germline ends came to 16 bases.

For this clonotype: The junction and the germline gene differ at one end; a read error may be behind it. V is TRBV19 and J is TRBJ2-1; 7 bases match TRBD1. This CDR3 spans 14 amino acids. Germline CDR1 LNHDA, CDR2 SQIVND (reference sequence). CDR3 nucleotides: TGTGCCAGTAGTATCCTGACAGGGATCAATGATCAGTTCTTC. This sequence encodes CASSILTGINDQFF.

The J gene is TRBJ2-6, the V gene TRBV5-1; D not certain. CDR3 length equals 14 residues. The V end lost 7 bases, the J end lost 2 bases, and 10 bases lay between the germline ends. Looked up from germline, CDR1 is SGHRS and CDR2 is YFSETQ. The chain's CDR3 is CASAAWTGANVLTF. The CDR3 bases are TGCGCCAGCGCGGCGTGGACTGGGGCCAACGTCCTGACTTTC.

The CDR3 is CASSHLPDDNTGELFF. CDR3 in DNA: TGTGCCAGCTCCCACCTCCCGGACGATAACACCGGGGAGCTGTTTTTT. V usage is TRBV12-3 or TRBV12-4 and J usage is TRBJ2-2; the D is unclear. V was shortened by 8 bases and J by 2 bases, with 18 bases between the two germline ends. This CDR3 contains 16 residues.

This clonotype was detected ten times or more. The rearrangement uses TRBV12-3 or TRBV12-4 and TRBJ2-3; unclear D gene. Between the trimmed V and J ends, which lost 4 bases and 8 bases, there was a span of 10 bases. The CDR3 length is 12 residues. In DNA form, the CDR3 reads TGTGCCAGCAGTTCCGCGCGCCTTACGCAGTATTTT. Translated: CASSSARLTQYF.

The CDR3 coding sequence is TGCAGTGCTAGACCTGGGACTAGCGTACAAGAGACCCAGTACTTC. Amino acids: CSARPGTSVQETQYF. The V call is TRBV20-1, the J call TRBJ2-5; 10 positions match TRBD2. The germline gives CDR1 DFQATT, CDR2 SNEGSKA (reference sequence). With 2 bases clipped from V and 2 bases from J, the junction kept 5 bases outside the gene matches. The CDR3 spans 15 residues.

The chain is built from TRBV19 and TRBJ2-1; 7 bases fit TRBD1. The V segment lost 7 bases and the J segment 6 bases; nucleotides outside the gene matches: 3. The CDR3 loop spans 12 amino acids. The germline CDR1 and CDR2 sequences are LNHDA and SQIVND (reference sequence). CDR3 nucleotides: TGTGCCAGTAAAGAGGGGGCCAATGAGCAGTTCTTC. This encodes CASKEGANEQFF.

This clonotype occurred a few times. The chain couples TRBV5-1 to TRBJ2-3, with 8 bases matching TRBD1. The length of the CDR3 is 15 residues. Germline CDR1 and CDR2: SGHRS and YFSETQ. V dropped 2 bases and J dropped 2; count of bases not matched to a gene: 4. CDR3 amino acids: CASSFGQGNTDTQYF. DNA of the CDR3: TGCGCCAGCAGCTTTGGACAGGGAAACACAGATACGCAGTATTTT.

This clonotype was counted only a few times. For the CDR3, the DNA is TGTGCCAGCACCCAATGGACAGGGAGGAACTATGGCTACACCTTC. Amino acids: CASTQWTGRNYGYTF. V gene TRBV6-2 or TRBV6-3 combines with J gene TRBJ1-2; 8 bases align to TRBD1. The germline gives CDR1 MNHEY, CDR2 SVGEGT. J was trimmed by 2 bases and V by 7 bases; bases with no gene match: 9. The CDR3 has 15 amino acids.

DNA for the CDR3: TGTGCCAGCAGCTTATCTAGCGGGAGAACCGGGGAGCTGTTTTTT. The encoded protein is CASSLSSGRTGELFF. The rearrangement links TRBV7-3 to TRBJ2-2, with 10 bases lining up with TRBD2. V lost 2 bases and J lost 5; bases outside the gene matches: 2. Germline assignment: CDR1 SGHTA and CDR2 FQGTGA. This CDR3 has 15 residues.

This clonotype turned up a few times. The genes are TRBV3-1 and TRBJ1-1; 9 nucleotides match TRBD1. CDR1 is LGHDT and CDR2 is YNNKEL in the germline V gene (reference sequence). The CDR3 loop spans 15 amino acids. The V and J ends lost 4 bases and 1 base, in that order; junction bases with no gene match: 4. CDR3 loop: CASSLQGAKNTEAFF. The CDR3 region has the DNA TGTGCCAGCAGCCTACAGGGGGCGAAGAACACTGAAGCTTTCTTT.

J is TRBJ2-3 and V is TRBV5-1, with TRBD1 matching 9 bases. Germline V lookup: CDR1 SGHRS, CDR2 YFSETQ. With 1 base clipped from V and 7 bases from J, the junction kept 4 bases outside the gene matches. The CDR3 is 14 amino acids. For the CDR3, the DNA is TGCGCCAGCAGCTTGCCGGGACAGGGAAATACGCAGTATTTT. Its protein is CASSLPGQGNTQYF. The whole variable domain, filled in from reference TRBV5-1 and TRBJ2-3, reads KAGVTQTPRYLIKTRGQQVTLSCSPISGHRSVSWYQQTPGQGLQFLFEYFSETQRNKGNFPGRFSGRQFSNSRSEMNVSTLELGDSALYLCASSLPGQGNTQYFGPGTRLTVL.

The chain recombines TRBV24-1 with TRBJ2-1, with D possibly called TRBD1 or TRBD2 (6 bases each). V gave up 6 bases and J gave up 8 bases, with 13 bases separating them. Germline-derived CDR1 and CDR2 are KGHDR and SFDVKD. The CDR3 runs to 13 residues. Here the CDR3 reads CATSPWGADEQFF. In DNA form, the CDR3 reads TGTGCCACCAGTCCCTGGGGGGCGGATGAGCAGTTCTTC.

The chain joins TRBV7-9 to TRBJ2-6, with D possibly being TRBD2 (5 bases). V lost 4 bases and J lost 0, with 16 bases in between. Per the germline V gene, CDR1 is SEHNR and CDR2 is FQNEAQ (reference sequence). The CDR3 has 18 amino acids. The CDR3 nucleotides are TGTGCCAGCAGCTCCCGTCGAGGCGGGTCCTCTGGGGCCAACGTCCTGACTTTC. Its protein product is CASSSRRGGSSGANVLTF.

This clonotype appeared many times. This rearrangement joins TRBV5-1 to TRBJ2-7; TRBD2 might be the D (6 bases). Deletions cut 6 bases from V and 4 bases from J, with 14 bases between. The CDR3 runs 13 residues. In germline, CDR1 is SGHRS, CDR2 YFSETQ. The CDR3 DNA sequence: TGCGCCAGCAACCCCGGGGGATTTTACGAGCAGTACTTC. Translation: CASNPGGFYEQYF. Supplemented by reference TRBV5-1 and TRBJ2-7, the full variable domain reads KAGVTQTPRYLIKTRGQQVTLSCSPISGHRSVSWYQQTPGQGLQFLFEYFSETQRNKGNFPGRFSGRQFSNSRSEMNVSTLELGDSALYLCASNPGGFYEQYFGPGTRLTVT.